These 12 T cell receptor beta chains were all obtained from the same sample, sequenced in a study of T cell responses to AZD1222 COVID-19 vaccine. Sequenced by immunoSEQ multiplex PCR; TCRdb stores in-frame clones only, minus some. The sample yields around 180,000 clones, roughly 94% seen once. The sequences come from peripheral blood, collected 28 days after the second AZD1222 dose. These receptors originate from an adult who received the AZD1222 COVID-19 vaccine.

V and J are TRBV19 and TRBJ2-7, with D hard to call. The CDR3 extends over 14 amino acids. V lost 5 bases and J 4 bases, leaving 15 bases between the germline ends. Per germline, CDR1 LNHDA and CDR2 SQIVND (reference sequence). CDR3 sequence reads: CASSPRTQGYEQYF. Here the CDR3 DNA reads TGTGCCAGTAGTCCCCGGACCCAAGGGTACGAGCAGTACTTC. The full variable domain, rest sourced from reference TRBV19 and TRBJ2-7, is DGGITQSPKYLFRKEGQNVTLSCEQNLNHDAMYWYRQDPGQGLRLIYYSQIVNDFQKGDIAEGYSVSREKKESFPLTVTSAQKNPTAFYLCASSPRTQGYEQYFGPGTRLTVT.

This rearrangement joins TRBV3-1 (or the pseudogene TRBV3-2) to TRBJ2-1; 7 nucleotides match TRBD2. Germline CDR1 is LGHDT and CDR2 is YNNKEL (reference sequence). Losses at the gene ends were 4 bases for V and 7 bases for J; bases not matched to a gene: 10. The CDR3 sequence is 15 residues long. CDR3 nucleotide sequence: TGTGCCAGCAGCCCATCAGCGGGATCGTGGAATGAGCAGTTCTTC. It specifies CASSPSAGSWNEQFF.

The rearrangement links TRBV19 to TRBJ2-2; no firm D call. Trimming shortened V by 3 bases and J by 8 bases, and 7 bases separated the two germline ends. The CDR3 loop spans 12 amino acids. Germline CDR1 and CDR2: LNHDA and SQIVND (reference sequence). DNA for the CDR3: TGTGCCAGTAGTATCCTCAGAGGGGAGCTGTTTTTT. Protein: CASSILRGELFF.

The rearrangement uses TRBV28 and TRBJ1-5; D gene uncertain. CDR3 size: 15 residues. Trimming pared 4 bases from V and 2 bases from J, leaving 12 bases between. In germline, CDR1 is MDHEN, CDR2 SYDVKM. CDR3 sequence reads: CASSSSLSGNQPQHF. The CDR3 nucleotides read TGTGCCAGCAGTTCATCCCTGTCCGGCAATCAGCCCCAGCATTTT.

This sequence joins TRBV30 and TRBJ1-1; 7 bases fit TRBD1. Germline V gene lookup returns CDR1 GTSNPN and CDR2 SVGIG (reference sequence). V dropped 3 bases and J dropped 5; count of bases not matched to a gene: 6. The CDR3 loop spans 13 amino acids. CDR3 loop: CAWRATGVTEAFF. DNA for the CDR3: TGTGCCTGGAGAGCAACAGGGGTTACTGAAGCTTTCTTT.

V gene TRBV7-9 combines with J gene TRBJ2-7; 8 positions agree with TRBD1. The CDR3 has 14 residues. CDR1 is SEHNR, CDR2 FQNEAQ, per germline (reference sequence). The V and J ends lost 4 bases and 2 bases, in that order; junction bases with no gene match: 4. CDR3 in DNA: TGTGCCAGCAGCTCTCGGACAGGGACCTACGAGCAGTACTTC. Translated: CASSSRTGTYEQYF.

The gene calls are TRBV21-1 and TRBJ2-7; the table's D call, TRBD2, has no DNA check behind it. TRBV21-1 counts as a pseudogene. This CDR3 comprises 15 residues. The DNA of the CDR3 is TGTGCCAGCAGCTTAAGAAGGCCGGGAGCGTACGAGCAGTACTTC. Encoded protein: CASSLRRPGAYEQYF.

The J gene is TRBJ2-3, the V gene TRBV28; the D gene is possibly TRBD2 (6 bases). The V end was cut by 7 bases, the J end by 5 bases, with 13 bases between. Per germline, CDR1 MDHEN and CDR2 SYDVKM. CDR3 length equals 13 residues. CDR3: CASTAGMEDTQYF. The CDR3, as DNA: TGTGCCAGCACCGCGGGGATGGAAGATACGCAGTATTTT.

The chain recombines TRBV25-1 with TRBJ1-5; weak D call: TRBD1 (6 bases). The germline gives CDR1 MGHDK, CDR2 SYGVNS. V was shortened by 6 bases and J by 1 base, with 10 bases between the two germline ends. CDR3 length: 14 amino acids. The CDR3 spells CASSWGASNQPQHF. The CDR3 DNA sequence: TGTGCCAGCAGCTGGGGGGCGAGCAATCAGCCCCAGCATTTT.

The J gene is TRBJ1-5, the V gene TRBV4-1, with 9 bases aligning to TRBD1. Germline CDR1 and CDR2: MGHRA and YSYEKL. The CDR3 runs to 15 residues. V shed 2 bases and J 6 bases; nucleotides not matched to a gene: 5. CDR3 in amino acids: CASSQLQGAGQPQHF. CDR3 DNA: TGCGCCAGCAGCCAACTACAGGGGGCTGGTCAGCCCCAGCATTTT.

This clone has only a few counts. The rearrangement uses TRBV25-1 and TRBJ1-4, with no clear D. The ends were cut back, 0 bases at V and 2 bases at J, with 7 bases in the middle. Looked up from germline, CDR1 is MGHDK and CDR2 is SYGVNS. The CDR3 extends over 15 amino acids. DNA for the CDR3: TGTGCCAGCAGTGAATATGGGTATACTAATGAAAAACTGTTTTTT. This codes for CASSEYGYTNEKLFF.

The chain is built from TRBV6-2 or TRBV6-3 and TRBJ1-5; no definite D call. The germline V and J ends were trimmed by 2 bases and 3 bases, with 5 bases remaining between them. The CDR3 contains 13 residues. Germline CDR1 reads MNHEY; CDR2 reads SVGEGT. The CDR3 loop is CASSYGVNQPQHF. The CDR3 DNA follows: TGTGCCAGCAGTTACGGGGTCAATCAGCCCCAGCATTTT.